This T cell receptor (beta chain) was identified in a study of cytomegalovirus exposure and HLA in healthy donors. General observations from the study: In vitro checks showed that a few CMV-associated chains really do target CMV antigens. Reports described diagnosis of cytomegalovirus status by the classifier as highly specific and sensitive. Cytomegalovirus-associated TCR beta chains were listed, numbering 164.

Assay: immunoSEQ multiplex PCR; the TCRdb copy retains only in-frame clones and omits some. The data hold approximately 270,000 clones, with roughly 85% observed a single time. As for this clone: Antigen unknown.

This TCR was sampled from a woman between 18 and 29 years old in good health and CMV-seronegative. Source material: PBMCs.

The CDR3 reads CASSNGGLAATYEQYF. CDR3 nucleotides: TGTGCCAGCAGCAACGGGGGACTAGCGGCTACCTACGAGCAGTACTTC. This chain connects TRBV21-1 to TRBJ2-7; TRBD2 reflects the table's D call only, with no check against the DNA. TRBV21-1 is tagged as a pseudogene. The CDR3 is 16 amino acids.